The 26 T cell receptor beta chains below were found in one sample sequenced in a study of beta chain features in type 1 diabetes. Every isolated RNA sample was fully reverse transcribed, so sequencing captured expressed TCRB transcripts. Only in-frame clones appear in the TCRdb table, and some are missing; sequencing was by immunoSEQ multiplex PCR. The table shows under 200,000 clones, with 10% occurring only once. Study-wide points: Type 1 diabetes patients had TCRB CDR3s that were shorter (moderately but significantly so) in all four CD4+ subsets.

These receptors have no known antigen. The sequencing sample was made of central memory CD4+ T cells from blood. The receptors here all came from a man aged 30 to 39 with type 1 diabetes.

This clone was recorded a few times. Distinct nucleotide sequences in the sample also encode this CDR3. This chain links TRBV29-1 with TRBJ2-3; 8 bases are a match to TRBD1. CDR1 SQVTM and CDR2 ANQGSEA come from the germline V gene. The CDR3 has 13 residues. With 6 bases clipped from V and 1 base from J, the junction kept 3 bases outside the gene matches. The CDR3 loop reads CSVGQGGTDTQYF. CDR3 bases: TGCAGCGTAGGACAGGGAGGCACAGATACGCAGTATTTT.

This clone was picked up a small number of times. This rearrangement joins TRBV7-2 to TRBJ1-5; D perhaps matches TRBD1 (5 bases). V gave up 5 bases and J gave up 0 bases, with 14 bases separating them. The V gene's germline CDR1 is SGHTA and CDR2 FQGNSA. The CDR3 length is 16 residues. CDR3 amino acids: CASSPGQPTSNQPQHF. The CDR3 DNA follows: TGTGCCAGCAGCCCCGGACAACCCACTAGCAATCAGCCCCAGCATTTT.

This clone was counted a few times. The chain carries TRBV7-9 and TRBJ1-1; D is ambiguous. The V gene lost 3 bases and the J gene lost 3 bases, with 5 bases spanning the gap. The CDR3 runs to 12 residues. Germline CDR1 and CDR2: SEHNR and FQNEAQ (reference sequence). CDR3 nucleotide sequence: TGTGCCAGCAGCTTGAGGGACACTGAAGCTTTCTTT. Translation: CASSLRDTEAFF.

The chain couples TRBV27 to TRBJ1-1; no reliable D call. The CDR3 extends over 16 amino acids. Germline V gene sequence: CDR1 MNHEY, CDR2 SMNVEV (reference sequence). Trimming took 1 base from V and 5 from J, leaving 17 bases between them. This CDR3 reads CASSLFRSGGFTEAFF. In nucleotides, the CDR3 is TGTGCCAGCAGTTTATTCAGGAGCGGAGGGTTTACTGAAGCTTTCTTT.

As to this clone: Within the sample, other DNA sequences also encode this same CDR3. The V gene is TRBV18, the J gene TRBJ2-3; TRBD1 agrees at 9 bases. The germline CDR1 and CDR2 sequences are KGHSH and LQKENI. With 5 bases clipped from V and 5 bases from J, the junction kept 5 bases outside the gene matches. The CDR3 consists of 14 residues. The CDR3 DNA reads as TGTGCCAGCTCATTACAGGGGGCAGGAGATACGCAGTATTTT. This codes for CASSLQGAGDTQYF.

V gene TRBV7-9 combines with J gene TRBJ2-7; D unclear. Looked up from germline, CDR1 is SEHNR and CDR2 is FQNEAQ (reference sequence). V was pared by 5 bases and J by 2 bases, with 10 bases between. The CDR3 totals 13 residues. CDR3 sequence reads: CASSPLQTYEQYF. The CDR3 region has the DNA TGTGCCAGCAGCCCTTTACAGACCTACGAGCAGTACTTC. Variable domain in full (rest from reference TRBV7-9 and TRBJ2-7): DTGVSQNPRHKITKRGQNVTFRCDPISEHNRLYWYRQTLGQGPEFLTYFQNEAQLEKSRLLSDRFSAERPKGSFSTLEIQRTEQGDSAMYLCASSPLQTYEQYFGPGTRLTVT.

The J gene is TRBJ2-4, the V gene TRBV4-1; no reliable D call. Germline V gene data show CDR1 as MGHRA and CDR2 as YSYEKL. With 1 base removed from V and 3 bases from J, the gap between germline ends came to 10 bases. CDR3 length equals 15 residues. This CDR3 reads CASSQGGFGKNIQYF. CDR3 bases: TGCGCCAGCAGCCAAGGAGGATTTGGCAAAAACATTCAGTACTTC.

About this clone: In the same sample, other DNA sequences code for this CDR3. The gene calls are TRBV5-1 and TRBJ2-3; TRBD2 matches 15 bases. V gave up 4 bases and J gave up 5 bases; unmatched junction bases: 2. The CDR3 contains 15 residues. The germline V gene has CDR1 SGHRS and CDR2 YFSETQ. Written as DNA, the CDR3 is TGCGCCAGCAGCAGGGGACTAGCGGGGGGAGATACGCAGTATTTT. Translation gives CASSRGLAGGDTQYF.

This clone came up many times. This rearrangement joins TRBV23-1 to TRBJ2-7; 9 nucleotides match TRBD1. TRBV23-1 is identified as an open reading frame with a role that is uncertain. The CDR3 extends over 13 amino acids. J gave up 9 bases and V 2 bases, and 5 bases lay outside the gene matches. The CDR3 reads CASSQRDREGQYF. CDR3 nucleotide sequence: TGCGCCAGCAGTCAACGGGACAGGGAAGGGCAGTACTTC.

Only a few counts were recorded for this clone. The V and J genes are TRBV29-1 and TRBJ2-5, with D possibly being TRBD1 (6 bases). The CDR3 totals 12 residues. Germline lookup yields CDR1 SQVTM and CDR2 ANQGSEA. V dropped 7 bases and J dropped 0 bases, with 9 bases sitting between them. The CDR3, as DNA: TGCAGCGCTGACAGGAACCAAGAGACCCAGTACTTC. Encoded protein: CSADRNQETQYF.

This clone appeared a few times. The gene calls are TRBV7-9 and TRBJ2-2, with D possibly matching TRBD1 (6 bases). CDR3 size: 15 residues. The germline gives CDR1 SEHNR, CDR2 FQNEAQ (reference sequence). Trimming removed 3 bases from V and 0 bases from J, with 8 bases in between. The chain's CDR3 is CASSFDRTNTGELFF. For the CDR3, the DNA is TGTGCCAGCAGCTTCGACAGGACGAACACCGGGGAGCTGTTTTTT.

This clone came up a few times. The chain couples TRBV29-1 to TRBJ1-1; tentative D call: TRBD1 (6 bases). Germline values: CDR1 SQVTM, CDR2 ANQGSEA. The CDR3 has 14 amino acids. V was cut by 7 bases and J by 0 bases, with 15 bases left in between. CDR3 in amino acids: CSGHGQGMNTEAFF. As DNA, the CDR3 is TGCAGCGGGCACGGGCAGGGGATGAACACTGAAGCTTTCTTT.

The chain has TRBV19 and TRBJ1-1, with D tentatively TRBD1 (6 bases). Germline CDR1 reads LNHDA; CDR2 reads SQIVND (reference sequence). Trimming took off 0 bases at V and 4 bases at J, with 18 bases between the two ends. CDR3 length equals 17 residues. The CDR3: CASSIEAGANIATEAFF. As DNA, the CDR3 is TGTGCCAGTAGTATAGAAGCAGGGGCAAACATCGCCACTGAAGCTTTCTTT.

DNA of the CDR3: TGCAGCGTACGAACCTCTGGCGGAACCGGGGAGCTGTTTTTT. Translated, it gives CSVRTSGGTGELFF. V is TRBV29-1 and J is TRBJ2-2; D ambiguous. The CDR3 totals 14 residues. Trimming cost V 6 bases and J 5 bases, with 16 bases left between them. Germline CDR1 SQVTM, CDR2 ANQGSEA.

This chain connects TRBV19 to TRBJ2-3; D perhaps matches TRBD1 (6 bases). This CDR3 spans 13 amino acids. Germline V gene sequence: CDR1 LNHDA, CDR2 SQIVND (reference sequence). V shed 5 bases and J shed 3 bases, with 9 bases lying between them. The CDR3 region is CASSGQTTDTQYF. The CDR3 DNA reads TGTGCCAGTAGTGGACAGACTACAGATACGCAGTATTTT.

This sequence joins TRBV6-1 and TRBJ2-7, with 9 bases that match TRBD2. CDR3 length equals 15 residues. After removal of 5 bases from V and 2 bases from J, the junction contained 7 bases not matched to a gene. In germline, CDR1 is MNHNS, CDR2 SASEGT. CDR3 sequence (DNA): TGTGCCAGCAGTCTCCAACTAGCGGGCGCCTACGAGCAGTACTTC. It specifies CASSLQLAGAYEQYF.

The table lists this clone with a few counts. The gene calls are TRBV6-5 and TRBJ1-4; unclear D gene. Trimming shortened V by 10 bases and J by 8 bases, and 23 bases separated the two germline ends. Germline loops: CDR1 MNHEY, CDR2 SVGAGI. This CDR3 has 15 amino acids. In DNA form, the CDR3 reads TGTGCCACCTACTCTACGATGGGCTCGGGGGAAAAACTGTTTTTT. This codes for CATYSTMGSGEKLFF.

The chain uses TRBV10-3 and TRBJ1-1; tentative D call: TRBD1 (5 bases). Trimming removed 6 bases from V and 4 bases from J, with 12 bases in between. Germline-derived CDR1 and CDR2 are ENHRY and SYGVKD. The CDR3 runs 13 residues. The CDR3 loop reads CAIRDSGITEAFF. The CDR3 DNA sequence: TGTGCCATCAGAGACAGCGGGATCACTGAAGCTTTCTTT.

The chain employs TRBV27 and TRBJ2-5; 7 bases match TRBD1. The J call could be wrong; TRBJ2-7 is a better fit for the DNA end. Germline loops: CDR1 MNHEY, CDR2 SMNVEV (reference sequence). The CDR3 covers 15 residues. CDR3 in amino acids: CASKTRGQLPYEQYF. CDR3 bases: TGTGCCAGCAAAACAAGGGGACAGCTACCATACGAGCAGTACTTC.

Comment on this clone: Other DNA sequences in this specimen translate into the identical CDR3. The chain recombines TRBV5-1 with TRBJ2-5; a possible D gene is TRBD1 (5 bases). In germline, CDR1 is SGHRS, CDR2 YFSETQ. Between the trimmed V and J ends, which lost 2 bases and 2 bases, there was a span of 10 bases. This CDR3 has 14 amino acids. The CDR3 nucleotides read TGCGCCAGCAGCTTCCAGGGTCGGCAAGAGACCCAGTACTTC. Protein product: CASSFQGRQETQYF.

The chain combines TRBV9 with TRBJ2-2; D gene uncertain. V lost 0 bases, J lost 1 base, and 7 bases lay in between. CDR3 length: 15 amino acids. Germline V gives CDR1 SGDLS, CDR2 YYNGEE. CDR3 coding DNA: TGTGCCAGCAGCGTAGTTCCCAGGAACACCGGGGAGCTGTTTTTT. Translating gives CASSVVPRNTGELFF.

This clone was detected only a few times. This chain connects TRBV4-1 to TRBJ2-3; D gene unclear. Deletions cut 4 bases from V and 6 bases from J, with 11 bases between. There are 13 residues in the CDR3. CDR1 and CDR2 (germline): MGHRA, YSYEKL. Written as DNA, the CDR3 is TGCGCCAGCAGCCGCGGAGAGGCGGATACGCAGTATTTT. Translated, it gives CASSRGEADTQYF.

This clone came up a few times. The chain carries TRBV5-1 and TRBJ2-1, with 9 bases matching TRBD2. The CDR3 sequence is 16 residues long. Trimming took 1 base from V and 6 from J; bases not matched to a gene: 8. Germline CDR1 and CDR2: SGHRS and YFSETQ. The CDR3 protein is CASSLRPSGNSNEQFF. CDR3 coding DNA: TGCGCCAGCAGCTTGCGTCCTAGCGGGAATTCCAATGAGCAGTTCTTC.

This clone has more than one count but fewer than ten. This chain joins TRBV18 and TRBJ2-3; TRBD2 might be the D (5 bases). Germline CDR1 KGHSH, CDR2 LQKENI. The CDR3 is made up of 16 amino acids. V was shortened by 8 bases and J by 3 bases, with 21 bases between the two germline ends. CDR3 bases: TGTGCCAGCGGGCCGAGCGGAGTCGTGAGGACAGATACGCAGTATTTT. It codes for CASGPSGVVRTDTQYF.

The CDR3 DNA is TGCGCCAGCAGCCAAGACTCTGGCGGGAGCAATGAGCAGTTCTTC. It translates to CASSQDSGGSNEQFF. The rearrangement uses TRBV4-3 and TRBJ2-1; 7 nucleotides align to TRBD2. CDR1 and CDR2 (germline): LGHNA, YSLEER. Trimming cost V 0 bases and J 6 bases; bases outside gene matches: 5. This CDR3 has 15 amino acids.

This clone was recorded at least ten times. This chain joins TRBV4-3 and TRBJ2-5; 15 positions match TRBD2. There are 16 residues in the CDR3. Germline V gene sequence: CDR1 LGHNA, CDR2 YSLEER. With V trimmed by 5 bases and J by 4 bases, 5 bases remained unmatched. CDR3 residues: CASSSGLAGGRETQYF. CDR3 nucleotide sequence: TGCGCCAGCAGCTCGGGACTAGCGGGAGGAAGAGAGACCCAGTACTTC.